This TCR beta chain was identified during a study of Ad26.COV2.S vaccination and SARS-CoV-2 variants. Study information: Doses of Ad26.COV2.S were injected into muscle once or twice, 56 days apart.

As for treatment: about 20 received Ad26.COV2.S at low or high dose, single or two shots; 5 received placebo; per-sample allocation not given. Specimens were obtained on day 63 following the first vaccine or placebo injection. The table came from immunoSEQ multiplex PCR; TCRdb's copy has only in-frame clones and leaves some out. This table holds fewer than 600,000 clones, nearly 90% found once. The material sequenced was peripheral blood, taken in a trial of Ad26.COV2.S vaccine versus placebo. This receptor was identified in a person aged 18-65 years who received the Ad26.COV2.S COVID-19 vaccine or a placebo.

CDR3 residues: CASSQDAVSLAAQETQYF. The CDR3 bases are TGCGCCAGCAGCCAAGATGCTGTTTCCTTAGCGGCCCAAGAGACCCAGTACTTC. The rearrangement joins TRBV4-1 to TRBJ2-5, with D possibly TRBD2 on 6 matching bases. The CDR3 totals 18 residues. In germline, CDR1 is MGHRA, CDR2 YSYEKL. Deletions cut 0 bases from V and 1 base from J, with 18 bases between.